The 14 T cell receptor beta chains listed next were all sequenced from one sample in a study of blood T cell repertoires in COVID-19. Clones were read by immunoSEQ multiplex PCR, and TCRdb kept only the in-frame ones, dropping some. This sample has a few hundred thousand clones, with about 90% found just once. The sample was peripheral blood. The origin of the receptors is a man in his 60s with acute or convalescent COVID-19.

V gene TRBV4-1 combines with J gene TRBJ1-1; a weak D match, TRBD1 (5 bases). Trimming took 4 bases from V and 5 from J, leaving 11 bases between them. Per germline, CDR1 MGHRA and CDR2 YSYEKL. This CDR3 is built from 13 residues. CDR3 in amino acids: CASSPIGGTEAFF. The CDR3 bases are TGCGCCAGCAGCCCAATCGGGGGGACTGAAGCTTTCTTT.

The table lists this clone with a count of one. In the same sample, other DNA sequences code for this CDR3. The rearrangement joins TRBV5-1 to TRBJ2-2; no firm D call. Germline V lookup: CDR1 SGHRS, CDR2 YFSETQ. CDR3 length: 13 residues. Trimming took 5 bases from V and 5 from J, leaving 10 bases between them. CDR3 nucleotide sequence: TGCGCCAGCAGTCAAACAGTGACCGGGGAGCTGTTTTTT. Translating it yields CASSQTVTGELFF.

V is TRBV28 and J is TRBJ1-6, with TRBD1 identical over 8 bases. The length of the CDR3 is 16 residues. Germline V CDR1 and CDR2: MDHEN, SYDVKM. The trim removed 3 bases at V and 3 bases at J, leaving 4 bases unmatched. CDR3: CASSLDRVGYNSPLHF. The CDR3 DNA follows: TGTGCCAGCAGTTTGGACAGGGTTGGCTATAATTCACCCCTCCACTTT.

V gene TRBV30 combines with J gene TRBJ2-7; 12 nucleotides line up with TRBD2. Germline loops: CDR1 GTSNPN, CDR2 SVGIG (reference sequence). The J segment lost 3 bases and the V segment lost 1 base, leaving 4 bases of the junction unmatched. The CDR3 loop spans 15 amino acids. CDR3 protein: CAWSAGLAGYYEQYF. DNA for the CDR3: TGTGCCTGGAGTGCCGGACTAGCGGGGTACTACGAGCAGTACTTC.

This clone was counted between two and nine times. J is TRBJ1-2 and V is TRBV19, with a weak D call TRBD1 (5 bases). CDR3 size: 15 residues. CDR1 is LNHDA, CDR2 SQIVND, per germline (reference sequence). Trimming shortened V by 6 bases and J by 7 bases, and 21 bases separated the two germline ends. CDR3 coding DNA: TGTGCCAGTAGGCGTCCGGCGGGACGAACGGCTGGCTACACCTTC. Its translation: CASRRPAGRTAGYTF.

The chain joins TRBV14 to TRBJ2-7; no clear D gene. CDR1 and CDR2 from the germline V gene are SGHDN and FVKESK. CDR3 length: 13 residues. V lost 4 bases to trimming and J lost 7 bases, with 14 bases between them. CDR3 DNA sequence: TGTGCCAGCAGCCCCTTAACGAGTCCGGAGCAGTACTTC. Encoded protein: CASSPLTSPEQYF.

This chain connects TRBV9 to TRBJ1-2; TRBD1 matches at 10 bases. The CDR3 has 19 residues. CDR1 and CDR2 from the germline V gene are SGDLS and YYNGEE. V was clipped by 1 base and J by 6 bases; unmatched bases: 18. The CDR3, as DNA: TGTGCCAGCAGCGTAACTTCCGGGACAGGGGAGAAGAATCTGGATGGCTACACCTTC. Translated, it gives CASSVTSGTGEKNLDGYTF.

This clone was picked up a small number of times. V and J are TRBV19 and TRBJ1-2; 7 bases are a match to TRBD1. The germline V gene has CDR1 LNHDA and CDR2 SQIVND (reference sequence). The junction had 5 bases not matched to a gene; V was cut back by 3 bases and J by 4 bases. CDR3 length: 14 residues. CDR3 sequence reads: CASSITGTAYGYTF. As DNA, the CDR3 is TGTGCCAGTAGTATCACCGGGACAGCCTATGGCTACACCTTC.

This clone appeared a single time. V is TRBV27 and J is TRBJ1-2; 7 positions match TRBD1. Per germline, CDR1 MNHEY and CDR2 SMNVEV (reference sequence). The CDR3 spans 14 residues. The J segment lost 0 bases and the V segment lost 6 bases, leaving 4 bases of the junction unmatched. The CDR3 DNA follows: TGTGCCAGCAGGCCCGGGACAGCTAACTATGGCTACACCTTC. As protein: CASRPGTANYGYTF.

The chain carries TRBV6-6 and TRBJ2-3; D not resolved. Trimming removed 6 bases at V and 7 bases at J, with 14 bases between. CDR3 length equals 13 residues. Germline V gene data show CDR1 as MNHNY and CDR2 as SVGAGI (reference sequence). The CDR3 here is CASSSPLRNTQYF. DNA of the CDR3: TGTGCCAGCAGCTCCCCCCTCCGTAATACGCAGTATTTT.

This sequence joins TRBV7-9 and TRBJ2-5, with a tentative D call TRBD1 (5 bases). V was trimmed by 2 bases and J by 7 bases, leaving 17 bases between them. The germline V gene encodes CDR1 SEHNR and CDR2 FQNEAQ (reference sequence). The CDR3 contains 15 residues. The CDR3 nucleotides are TGTGCCAGCAGCTTACCATCCCAGGGTGACGGGACCCAGTACTTC. It encodes CASSLPSQGDGTQYF.

The J gene is TRBJ2-1, the V gene TRBV7-3, with 10 positions matching TRBD2. With V trimmed by 4 bases and J by 7 bases, 16 bases remained unmatched. The CDR3 has 18 amino acids. The germline V gene encodes CDR1 SGHTA and CDR2 FQGTGA. The CDR3 region is CASSSGARIAGGSNEQFF. The DNA of the CDR3 is TGTGCCAGCAGCTCCGGAGCCCGTATAGCGGGAGGTAGTAATGAGCAGTTCTTC.

This rearrangement joins TRBV28 to TRBJ2-7; 11 nucleotides match TRBD1. J gave up 6 bases and V 6 bases, and 7 bases lay outside the gene matches. Germline CDR1 reads MDHEN; CDR2 reads SYDVKM. The CDR3 runs to 14 residues. CDR3 loop: CASRPWTGGAEQYF. CDR3 nucleotides: TGTGCCAGCAGGCCTTGGACAGGGGGCGCCGAGCAGTACTTC.

This chain connects TRBV6-5 to TRBJ1-2; perhaps TRBD1 as D (6 bases). Trimming removed 7 bases at V and 8 bases at J, with 17 bases between. This CDR3 region has 13 residues. In germline, CDR1 is MNHEY, CDR2 SVGAGI. The CDR3 DNA reads TGTGCCAGCAAACGGACAGAAATTGAGGGCTACACCTTC. The encoded protein is CASKRTEIEGYTF.